Below, 13 T cell receptor beta chains from the same sample are listed, as sequenced in a study of radiotherapy plus CTLA-4 blockade in lung cancer. The data were produced by immunoSEQ multiplex PCR, yet TCRdb's version contains in-frame clones alone and is incomplete. The repertoire holds about 77,000 clones, with 74% as singletons. Sequenced material: peripheral blood, taken from a patient treated with radiotherapy plus ipilimumab. The receptors were gathered from a human donor with non-small cell lung cancer whose response to radiotherapy plus ipilimumab could not be evaluated.

In this sample, this clone turned up a few times. The chain couples TRBV27 to TRBJ1-2; possible D gene TRBD1, 6 bases. Germline V gene data show CDR1 as MNHEY and CDR2 as SMNVEV (reference sequence). V was cut by 11 bases and J by 2 bases, with 15 bases left in between. This CDR3 has 13 residues. CDR3: CAAKPGANYGYTF. The CDR3 nucleotides are TGTGCCGCCAAACCAGGGGCAAACTATGGCTACACCTTC.

This sequence joins TRBV2 and TRBJ2-5; no reliable D call. TRBJ2-7 explains the end of the DNA better; the J call may be wrong. The CDR3 is made up of 15 amino acids. Germline assignment: CDR1 SNHLY and CDR2 FYNNEI. CDR3: CASSERPGGTYEQYF. DNA for the CDR3: TGTGCCAGCAGTGAACGTCCGGGTGGAACTTACGAGCAGTACTTC.

V is TRBV6-6 and J is TRBJ1-2; D gene ambiguous. The germline V gene encodes CDR1 MNHNY and CDR2 SVGAGI (reference sequence). There are 14 residues in the CDR3. V was shortened by 7 bases and J by 6 bases, with 18 bases between the two germline ends. The DNA of the CDR3 is TGTGCCAGCAATCCTACACCCGCGGGTAATGGCTACACCTTC. Translation: CASNPTPAGNGYTF.

This chain links TRBV14 with TRBJ1-2, with D perhaps TRBD1 (6 bases). Germline assignment: CDR1 SGHDN and CDR2 FVKESK. CDR3 length: 13 amino acids. V shed 5 bases and J shed 5 bases, with 12 bases lying between them. The CDR3 DNA reads TGTGCCAGCAGCTGGGGGCAGGGGTATGGCTACACCTTC. Amino acid sequence: CASSWGQGYGYTF.

J is TRBJ1-2 and V is TRBV5-1; possible D gene TRBD1, 5 bases. The CDR3 covers 14 residues. Trimming shortened V by 0 bases and J by 8 bases, and 14 bases separated the two germline ends. CDR1 and CDR2 (germline): SGHRS, YFSETQ. The CDR3 DNA reads as TGCGCCAGCAGCTTGGAACAGGCCCAGATCGGCTACACCTTC. This sequence encodes CASSLEQAQIGYTF. The entire variable domain, with the rest obtained from reference TRBV5-1 and TRBJ1-2, is as follows: KAGVTQTPRYLIKTRGQQVTLSCSPISGHRSVSWYQQTPGQGLQFLFEYFSETQRNKGNFPGRFSGRQFSNSRSEMNVSTLELGDSALYLCASSLEQAQIGYTFGSGTRLTVV.

The chain is built from TRBV5-1 and TRBJ2-7, with 12 bases aligning to TRBD1. CDR3 length equals 15 residues. CDR1 is SGHRS and CDR2 is YFSETQ in the germline V gene. After removal of 0 bases from V and 5 bases from J, the junction contained 3 bases not matched to a gene. CDR3 in DNA: TGCGCCAGCAGCTTGGAGGGGACAGGGGGCGACGAGCAGTACTTC. This codes for CASSLEGTGGDEQYF.

This chain links TRBV29-1 with TRBJ2-2, with D unclear. This CDR3 region has 14 residues. Trimming removed 5 bases from V and 0 bases from J, with 10 bases in between. CDR1 and CDR2 (germline): SQVTM, ANQGSEA. CDR3 in amino acids: CSVSDTANTGELFF. The CDR3 DNA reads TGCAGCGTTTCCGACACTGCGAACACCGGGGAGCTGTTTTTT.

This chain links TRBV28 with TRBJ1-5, with a tentative D call TRBD1 (5 bases). Germline CDR1 reads MDHEN; CDR2 reads SYDVKM. This CDR3 region has 16 residues. Trimming cost V 4 bases and J 1 base, with 14 bases left between them. CDR3 loop: CASSSPGGVSNQPQHF. CDR3 DNA sequence: TGTGCCAGCAGTTCCCCAGGAGGGGTAAGCAATCAGCCCCAGCATTTT.

This sequence joins TRBV2 and TRBJ1-2, with D possibly being TRBD1 (5 bases). V was clipped by 4 bases and J by 4 bases, with 19 bases between them. Per germline, CDR1 SNHLY and CDR2 FYNNEI. This CDR3 comprises 16 residues. CDR3 DNA: TGTGCCAGCAGTGCGACAGAAAGAGGCTGGAGCTATGGCTACACCTTC. Protein sequence: CASSATERGWSYGYTF.

This clone has more than one count but fewer than ten. The V and J genes are TRBV30 and TRBJ2-3; D is ambiguous. Between the trimmed V and J ends, which lost 2 bases and 2 bases, there was a span of 5 bases. Germline V gives CDR1 GTSNPN, CDR2 SVGIG (reference sequence). The CDR3 consists of 12 residues. The CDR3, as DNA: TGTGCCTGGAGTTTCCTCACAGATACGCAGTATTTT. Amino acid sequence: CAWSFLTDTQYF.

This clone occurred once. The chain is built from TRBV27 and TRBJ1-1, with D maybe TRBD1 (5 bases). Germline assignment: CDR1 MNHEY and CDR2 SMNVEV (reference sequence). This CDR3 contains 14 residues. The V and J ends lost 5 bases and 0 bases respectively, with 10 bases between them. Here the CDR3 DNA reads TGTGCCAGCAGTGTTGGGGCTTTGAACACTGAAGCTTTCTTT. It encodes CASSVGALNTEAFF.

The CDR3, as DNA: TGTGCCAGCAGTTACAACTCTGGAAACACCATATATTTT. It codes for CASSYNSGNTIYF. The chain carries TRBV11-3 and TRBJ1-3, with D unclear. This CDR3 spans 13 amino acids. Trimming left V 6 bases short and J 0 bases short, with 6 bases between. Germline V CDR1 and CDR2: SGHNT, YENEEA.

The chain carries TRBV5-1 and TRBJ2-3, with TRBD1 matching 7 bases. The V gene end was trimmed by 0 bases and the J gene end by 0 bases; junction bases not matched to a gene: 4. The germline gives CDR1 SGHRS, CDR2 YFSETQ. CDR3 length equals 16 residues. CDR3 nucleotide sequence: TGCGCCAGCAGCTTGGTTAGGGGGCCTAGCACAGATACGCAGTATTTT. Its translation: CASSLVRGPSTDTQYF.